This T cell receptor beta chain was found in a study of blood T cell dynamics during melanoma immunotherapy. The wider study: Patients with metastatic melanoma got pembrolizumab or nivolumab-ipilimumab as first-line care.

DNA loading was fixed at approximately 0.35 ug for all bulk PBMC samples. The method was immunoSEQ multiplex PCR; TCRdb's version includes in-frame clones alone and lacks a portion of them. The sample has approximately 7,000 clones; around 80% are singletons. The time point: pre-treatment baseline. Samples come from before therapy and from week 3 after the first blockade cycle. The sample holds one count of this clone. V was pared by 0 bases and J by 4 bases, with 6 bases between. The CDR3 runs to 13 residues. Germline assignment: CDR1 LNHNV and CDR2 YYDKDF (reference sequence). The starting material was blood, obtained from a patient treated with checkpoint blockade. This clonotype was obtained from a human donor with melanoma. Some clones in this sample may be carry-over from other donors' samples. This chain connects TRBV15 to TRBJ1-1; D unclear. CDR3 in amino acids: CATSRDQGTEAFF. The CDR3 coding sequence is TGTGCCACCAGCAGAGATCAAGGCACTGAAGCTTTCTTT.